The entry below describes one T cell receptor (beta chain). Antigen specificity is unknown. Relative to the germline gene, one junction end is altered; a read error may explain this. This record comes from a study of blood T cells in healthy people across ages. Germline V gene data show CDR1 as MNHEY and CDR2 as SMNVEV (reference sequence). This CDR3 is built from 13 residues. Overall study findings and caveats: Strong correlation existed between TCR beta diversity and naive T cell percentage.

A second about 7 to 12 cycle PCR used barcoded and J-beta primers. Every molecule of cDNA carried a tag from a template-switch adaptor with 12 random nucleotides. TCRdb used MiXCR to reprocess the 5' RACE reads, holding one entry per CDR3 protein. The repertoire holds roughly 800,000 distinct CDR3 sequences, with 58% as singletons. The gene calls are TRBV27 and TRBJ2-1; D gene ambiguous. Sequencing input: blood. The clonotype was recovered from a man aged 25-45 years in good health. The CDR3 region is CASGVSSDNEQFF. Written as DNA, the CDR3 is TGTGCCAGCGGTGTAAGCTCCGACAATGAGCAGTTCTTC.